The clone carrying this T cell receptor beta chain occurred a few times. Its antigen is still unknown. The data are from a study of beta chain features in type 1 diabetes. Reverse transcription of all isolated RNA meant that expressed TCRB transcripts were sequenced. Produced via immunoSEQ multiplex PCR; TCRdb's table is partial and in-frame only. This sample has a few hundred thousand clones, with 11% to 15% found just once. The J segment lost 7 bases and the V segment lost 7 bases, leaving 15 bases of the junction unmatched. Germline V CDR1 and CDR2: LNHDA, SQIVND (reference sequence). This CDR3 comprises 17 residues. Over 95% purity was reached by all sorted populations. Study-wide results and caveats: Any PCR bias toward short templates would affect both groups alike. Healthy donors had naive, central memory and Treg TCRB repertoires that appeared less similar than those seen among patients.

This TCR was sampled from a man aged 30 to 45 in good health. The chain recombines TRBV19 with TRBJ1-5; 11 nucleotides agree with TRBD1. Sequencing was done on a sample of naive CD4+ T cells from blood. The CDR3 DNA reads as TGTGCCAGTACGGGTGGGACAGGGGGAGTTCGCAGCCAGCCCCAGCATTTT. Translating gives CASTGGTGGVRSQPQHF. Looking up the rest from reference TRBV19 and TRBJ1-5 gives the full variable domain: DGGITQSPKYLFRKEGQNVTLSCEQNLNHDAMYWYRQDPGQGLRLIYYSQIVNDFQKGDIAEGYSVSREKKESFPLTVTSAQKNPTAFYLCASTGGTGGVRSQPQHFGDGTRLSIL.